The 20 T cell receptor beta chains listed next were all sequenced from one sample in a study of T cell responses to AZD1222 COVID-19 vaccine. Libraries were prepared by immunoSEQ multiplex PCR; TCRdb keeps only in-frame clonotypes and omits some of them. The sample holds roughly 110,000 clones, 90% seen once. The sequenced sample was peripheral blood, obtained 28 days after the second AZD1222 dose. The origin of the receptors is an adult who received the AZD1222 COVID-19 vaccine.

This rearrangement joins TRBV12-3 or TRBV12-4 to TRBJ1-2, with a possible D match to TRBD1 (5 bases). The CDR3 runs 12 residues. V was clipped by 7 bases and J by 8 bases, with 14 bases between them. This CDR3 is CASTWGNGGYTF. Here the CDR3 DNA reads TGTGCCAGCACCTGGGGGAACGGCGGCTACACCTTC.

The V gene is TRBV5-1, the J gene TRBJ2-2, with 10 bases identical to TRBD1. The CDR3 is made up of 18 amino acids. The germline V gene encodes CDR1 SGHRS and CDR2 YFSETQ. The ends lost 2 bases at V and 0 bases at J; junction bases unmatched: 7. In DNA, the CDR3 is TGCGCCAGCAGCTTTCGACAGGGGGCGACTTCGAACACCGGGGAGCTGTTTTTT. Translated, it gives CASSFRQGATSNTGELFF.

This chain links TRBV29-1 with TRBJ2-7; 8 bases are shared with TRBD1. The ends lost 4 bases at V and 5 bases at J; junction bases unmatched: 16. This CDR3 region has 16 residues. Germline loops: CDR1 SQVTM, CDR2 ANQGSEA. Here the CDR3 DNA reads TGCAGCGTTGGAGGAACGAGGTCAGGGGGCTTCAACGAGCAGTACTTC. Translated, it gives CSVGGTRSGGFNEQYF.

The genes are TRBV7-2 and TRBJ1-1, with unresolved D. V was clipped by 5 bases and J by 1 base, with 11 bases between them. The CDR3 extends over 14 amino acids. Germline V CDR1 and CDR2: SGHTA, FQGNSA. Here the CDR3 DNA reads TGTGCCAGCAGCCCAAGTCCCGGGAACACTGAAGCTTTCTTT. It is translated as CASSPSPGNTEAFF.

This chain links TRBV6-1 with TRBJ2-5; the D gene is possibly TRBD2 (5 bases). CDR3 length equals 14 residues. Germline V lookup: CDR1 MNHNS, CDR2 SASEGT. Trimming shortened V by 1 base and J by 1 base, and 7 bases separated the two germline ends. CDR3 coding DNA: TGTGCCAGCAGTGAAGTTGCGGGCCAAGAGACCCAGTACTTC. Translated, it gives CASSEVAGQETQYF.

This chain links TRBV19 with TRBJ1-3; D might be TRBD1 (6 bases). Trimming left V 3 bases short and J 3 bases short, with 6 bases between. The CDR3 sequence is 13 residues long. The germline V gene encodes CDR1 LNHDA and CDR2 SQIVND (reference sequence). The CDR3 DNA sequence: TGTGCCAGTAGTATGACAGGTGGAAACACCATATATTTT. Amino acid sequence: CASSMTGGNTIYF.

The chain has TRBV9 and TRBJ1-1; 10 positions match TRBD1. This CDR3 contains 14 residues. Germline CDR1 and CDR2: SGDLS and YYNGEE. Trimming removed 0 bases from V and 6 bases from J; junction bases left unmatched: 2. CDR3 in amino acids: CASSVEGTGAEAFF. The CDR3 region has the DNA TGTGCCAGCAGCGTAGAAGGGACAGGGGCTGAAGCTTTCTTT.

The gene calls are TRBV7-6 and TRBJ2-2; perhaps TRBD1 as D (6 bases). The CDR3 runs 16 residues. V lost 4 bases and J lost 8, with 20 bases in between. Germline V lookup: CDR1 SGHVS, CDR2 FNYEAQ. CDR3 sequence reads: CASSYSATGPAGELFF. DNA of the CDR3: TGTGCCAGCAGCTATAGTGCGACAGGTCCTGCTGGGGAGCTGTTTTTT.

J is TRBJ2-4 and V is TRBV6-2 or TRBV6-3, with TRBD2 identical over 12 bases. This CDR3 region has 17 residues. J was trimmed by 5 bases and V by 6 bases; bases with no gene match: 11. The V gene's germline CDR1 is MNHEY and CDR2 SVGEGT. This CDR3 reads CASSLPRTSGAENIQYF. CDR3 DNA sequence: TGTGCCAGCAGCCTTCCCCGGACTAGCGGGGCGGAAAACATTCAGTACTTC.

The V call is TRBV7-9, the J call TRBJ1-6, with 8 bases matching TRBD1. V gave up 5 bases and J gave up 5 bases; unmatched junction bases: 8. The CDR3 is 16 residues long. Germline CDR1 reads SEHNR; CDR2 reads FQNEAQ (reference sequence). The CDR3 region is CASSAPPGQDNSPLHF. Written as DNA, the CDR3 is TGTGCCAGCAGCGCCCCTCCGGGACAGGATAATTCACCCCTCCACTTT. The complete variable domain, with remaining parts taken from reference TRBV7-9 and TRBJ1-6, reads DTGVSQNPRHKITKRGQNVTFRCDPISEHNRLYWYRQTLGQGPEFLTYFQNEAQLEKSRLLSDRFSAERPKGSFSTLEIQRTEQGDSAMYLCASSAPPGQDNSPLHFGNGTRLTVT.

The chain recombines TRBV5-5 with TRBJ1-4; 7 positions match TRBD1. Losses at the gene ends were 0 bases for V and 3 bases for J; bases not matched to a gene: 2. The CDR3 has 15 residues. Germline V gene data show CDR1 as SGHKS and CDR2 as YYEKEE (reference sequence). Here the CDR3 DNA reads TGTGCCAGCAGCTTGGAAGGACAGGCTAATGAAAAACTGTTTTTT. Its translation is CASSLEGQANEKLFF.

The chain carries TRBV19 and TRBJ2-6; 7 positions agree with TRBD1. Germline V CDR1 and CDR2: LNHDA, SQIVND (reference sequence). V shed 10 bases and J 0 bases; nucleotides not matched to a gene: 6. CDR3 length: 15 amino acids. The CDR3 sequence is CATSTGDSGANVLTF. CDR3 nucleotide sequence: TGTGCCACTTCCACAGGGGACTCTGGGGCCAACGTCCTGACTTTC.

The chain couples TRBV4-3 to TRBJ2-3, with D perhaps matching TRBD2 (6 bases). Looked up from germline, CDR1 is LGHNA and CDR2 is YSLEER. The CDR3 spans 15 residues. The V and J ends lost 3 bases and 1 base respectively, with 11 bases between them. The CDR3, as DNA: TGCGCCAGCAGCCAGGGCGGGGAACGCACAGATACGCAGTATTTT. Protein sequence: CASSQGGERTDTQYF.

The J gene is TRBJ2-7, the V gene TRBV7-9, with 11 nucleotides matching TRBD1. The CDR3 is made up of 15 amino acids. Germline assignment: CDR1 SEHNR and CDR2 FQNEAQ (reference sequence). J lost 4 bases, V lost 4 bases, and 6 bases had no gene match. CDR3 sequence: CASSWGQGVSYEQYF. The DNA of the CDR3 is TGTGCCAGCAGCTGGGGACAGGGGGTTTCGTACGAGCAGTACTTC.

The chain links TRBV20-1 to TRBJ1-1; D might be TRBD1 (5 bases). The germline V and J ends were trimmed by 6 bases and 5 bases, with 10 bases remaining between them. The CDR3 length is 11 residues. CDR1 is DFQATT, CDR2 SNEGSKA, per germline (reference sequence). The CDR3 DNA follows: TGCAGTGCCCCGCGGGGGACTGAAGCTTTCTTT. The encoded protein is CSAPRGTEAFF.

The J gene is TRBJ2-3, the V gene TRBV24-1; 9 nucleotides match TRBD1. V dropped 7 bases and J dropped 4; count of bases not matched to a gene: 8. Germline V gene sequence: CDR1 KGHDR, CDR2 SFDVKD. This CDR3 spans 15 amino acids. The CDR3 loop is CATRNRQGVSDTQYF. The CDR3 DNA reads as TGTGCCACCAGGAACCGACAGGGGGTCTCAGATACGCAGTATTTT.

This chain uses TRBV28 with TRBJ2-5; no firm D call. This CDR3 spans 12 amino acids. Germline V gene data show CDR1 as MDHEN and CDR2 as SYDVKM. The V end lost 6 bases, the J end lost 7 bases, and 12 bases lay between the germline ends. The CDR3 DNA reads TGTGCCAGCAGGGTGAGGCTAGGGACCCAGTACTTC. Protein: CASRVRLGTQYF.

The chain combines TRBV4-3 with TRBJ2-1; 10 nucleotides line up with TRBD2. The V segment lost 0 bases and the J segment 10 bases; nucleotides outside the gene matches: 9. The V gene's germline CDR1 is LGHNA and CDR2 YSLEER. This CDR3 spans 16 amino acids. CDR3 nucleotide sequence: TGCGCCAGCAGCCAAGATTCGACTAGCGGGCTCAAAGAGCAGTTCTTC. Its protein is CASSQDSTSGLKEQFF.

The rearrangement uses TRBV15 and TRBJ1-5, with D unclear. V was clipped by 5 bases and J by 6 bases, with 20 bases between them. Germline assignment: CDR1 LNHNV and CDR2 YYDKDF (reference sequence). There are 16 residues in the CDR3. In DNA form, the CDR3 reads TGTGCCACCAGCCCAATAAAAGACCTGGCCAGTCAGCCCCAGCATTTT. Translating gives CATSPIKDLASQPQHF. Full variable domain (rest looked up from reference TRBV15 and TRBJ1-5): DAMVIQNPRYQVTQFGKPVTLSCSQTLNHNVMYWYQQKSSQAPKLLFHYYDKDFNNEADTPDNFQSRRPNTSFCFLDIRSPGLGDTAMYLCATSPIKDLASQPQHFGDGTRLSIL.

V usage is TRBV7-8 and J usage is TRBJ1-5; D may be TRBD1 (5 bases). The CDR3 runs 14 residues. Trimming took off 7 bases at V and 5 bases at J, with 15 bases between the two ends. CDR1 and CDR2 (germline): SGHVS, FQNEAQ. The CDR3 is CASTLRDPDQPQHF. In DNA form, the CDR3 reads TGTGCCAGCACCCTTCGGGACCCCGATCAGCCCCAGCATTTT. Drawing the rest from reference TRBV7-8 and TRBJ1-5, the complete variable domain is GAGVSQSPRYKVAKRGQDVALRCDPISGHVSLFWYQQALGQGPEFLTYFQNEAQLDKSGLPSDRFFAERPEGSVSTLKIQRTQQEDSAVYLCASTLRDPDQPQHFGDGTRLSIL.